A selection of T cell receptor beta chains follows, all from one sample in a study of cytomegalovirus exposure and HLA in healthy donors. Measured with immunoSEQ multiplex PCR; TCRdb has only the in-frame clones, and not every one. The sample gives 150,000 or so clones, roughly 89% of which show up once; 8% to 9.5% is in the top ten. Sample: PBMCs. The source is a young woman in good health and CMV-seropositive. The CDR3 runs from the conserved cysteine through the conserved F or W. Expanded clones get a size class; other rows say once, few or many, or leave the size out.

V gene: TRBV19
clone size: -
CDR3 protein: CASRPGHLDTGELFF

V gene: TRBV2
clone size: few
CDR3 protein: CASSGRAYEQYF

V gene: TRBV19
clone size: -
CDR3 protein: CASSIRFNQPQHF

V gene: TRBV6-6
clone size: -
CDR3 protein: CASSYFGGAANEKLFF

V gene: TRBV2
clone size: -
CDR3 protein: CASSGGRVSGNTIYF

V gene: TRBV15
clone size: -
CDR3 protein: CATSREGRGASQPQHF

V gene: TRBV18
clone size: once
CDR3 protein: CASSPGTSGASTQYF

V gene: TRBV7-9
clone size: -
CDR3 protein: CASRPGDNEQFF

V gene: TRBV30
clone size: -
CDR3 protein: CAWNHQGVSHEQYF

V gene: TRBV7-8
clone size: -
CDR3 protein: CASSPLSYEQYF

V gene: TRBV11-2
clone size: once
CDR3 protein: CASSLVDRSLYEQYF

V gene: TRBV6-5
clone size: -
CDR3 protein: CASSYSGRARTDTQYF

V gene: TRBV19
clone size: -
CDR3 protein: CASGERGDQPQHF

V gene: TRBV5-1
clone size: -
CDR3 protein: CASSWDRDGELFF

V gene: TRBV6-5
clone size: -
CDR3 protein: CASGRQGRDTQYF

V gene: TRBV5-1
clone size: -
CDR3 protein: CASSLRGPRTDTQYF

V gene: TRBV7-6
clone size: -
CDR3 protein: CASSSTPRAAYNSPLHF

V gene: TRBV19
clone size: -
CDR3 protein: CASSPPRGNSNQPQHF

V gene: TRBV28
clone size: -
CDR3 protein: CASSLTGYIVSAFF

V gene: TRBV7-9
clone size: once
CDR3 protein: CASSFGGGLSSYNSPLHF

V gene: TRBV30
clone size: -
CDR3 protein: CAWSVLGRESYEQYF

V gene: TRBV28
clone size: -
CDR3 protein: CASSFARAAEQYF

V gene: TRBV19
clone size: -
CDR3 protein: CASEIPETDTQYF

V gene: TRBV9
clone size: -
CDR3 protein: CASSVDQGRWPQHF

V gene: TRBV18
clone size: -
CDR3 protein: CASSPPVGLMNTEAFF

V gene: TRBV6-1
clone size: -
CDR3 protein: CASSEQFFAGQPQHF

V gene: TRBV7-9
clone size: -
CDR3 protein: CASRRDRVNTGNTIYF

V gene: TRBV5-1
clone size: few
CDR3 protein: CASSLSGYGYTF

V gene: TRBV20-1
clone size: -
CDR3 protein: CSVSFSGKLFF

V gene: TRBV2
clone size: -
CDR3 protein: CARSRGTGLDTQYF

V gene: TRBV7-9
clone size: -
CDR3 protein: CASSLDPGKSTEAFF

V gene: TRBV10-3
clone size: -
CDR3 protein: CAISPDGGPQETQYF

V gene: TRBV14
clone size: -
CDR3 protein: CASSPRTATTLDEQYF

V gene: TRBV7-9
clone size: -
CDR3 protein: CASRFGGTRDAPLHF

V gene: TRBV5-6
clone size: -
CDR3 protein: CASSLDVRARYGYTF

V gene: TRBV18
clone size: -
CDR3 protein: CASSPPRAGSYNEQFF

V gene: TRBV2
clone size: -
CDR3 protein: CASAQDYSNQPQHF

V gene: TRBV27
clone size: -
CDR3 protein: CASSNSGGGSYEQYF

V gene: TRBV9
clone size: -
CDR3 protein: CASSLEGRGGYYGYTF

V gene: TRBV9
clone size: -
CDR3 protein: CASSSAAGNEKLFF

V gene: TRBV7-6
clone size: -
CDR3 protein: CASSLSGGLGGYNEQFF

V gene: TRBV11-3
clone size: -
CDR3 protein: CASSLSRGQETQYF

V gene: TRBV7-8
clone size: -
CDR3 protein: CASSFRTGDQPQHF

V gene: TRBV5-4
clone size: -
CDR3 protein: CASSSGVNEKLFF

V gene: TRBV2
clone size: -
CDR3 protein: CASHRDPGRGYTF

V gene: TRBV7-8
clone size: -
CDR3 protein: CASSVGAFYEQYF

V gene: TRBV5-6
clone size: few
CDR3 protein: CASSPGTAYGYTF

V gene: TRBV6-4
clone size: -
CDR3 protein: CASSDSSRVTAIRPRVNDTEAFF

V gene: TRBV28
clone size: -
CDR3 protein: CASSRQGSYEQYF

V gene: TRBV2
clone size: -
CDR3 protein: CASSGRDRGKDGYTF

V gene: TRBV11-2
clone size: -
CDR3 protein: CASSLGDYHSRSSYEQYF

V gene: TRBV6-1
clone size: -
CDR3 protein: CASSEAGGPYEQYF

V gene: TRBV5-4
clone size: -
CDR3 protein: CASSLPDMNTEAFF

V gene: TRBV6-5
clone size: -
CDR3 protein: CASSYSPGGGQPQHF

V gene: TRBV19
clone size: -
CDR3 protein: CASSIDQGISNQPQHF

V gene: TRBV7-8
clone size: -
CDR3 protein: CASSTRTAGNTIYF